A selection of T cell receptor beta chains follows, all from one sample in a study of tumour-infiltrating T cells in Burkitt lymphoma. Data came from immunoSEQ multiplex PCR; TCRdb stores just in-frame clones and leaves some out. The table has more than 12,000 clones, 75% seen once; the top ten hold 7.2%. Sequencing input: tumor tissue. Every receptor here comes from a human donor with diffuse large B-cell lymphoma. Both conserved end residues are part of each CDR3. A D gene is named only where the DNA matches it firmly.

>TRBV27|TRBJ1-2|TRBD1
CASSPAGRTGGPNGYTF
TGTGCCAGCAGCCCCGCGGGAAGGACAGGGGGGCCAAATGGCTACACCTTC
>TRBV15|TRBJ1-5|-
CATRGDSNQPQHF
TGTGCCACCAGGGGGGACAGCAATCAGCCCCAGCATTTT
>TRBV6-6|TRBJ2-2|-
CASSLTGELFF
TGTGCCAGCAGCCTTACCGGGGAGCTGTTTTTT
>TRBV5-1|TRBJ2-7|-
CASSPSDRTPYEQYF
TGCGCCAGCAGCCCGTCCGACCGGACGCCCTACGAGCAGTACTTC
>TRBV4-1|TRBJ2-6|-
CASSQDLVGTRSGANVLTF
TGCGCCAGCAGCCAAGATCTAGTCGGAACGCGCTCTGGGGCCAACGTCCTGACTTTC
>TRBV30|TRBJ1-2|TRBD1
CALYGQGPFYGYTF
TGTGCCTTATACGGACAGGGGCCTTTCTATGGCTACACCTTC
>TRBV12-5|TRBJ1-1|-
CASGVDFFEAFF
TGTGCTAGTGGCGTGGATTTTTTTGAAGCTTTCTTT
>TRBV28|TRBJ2-7|-
CASKGDSGSYEQYF
TGTGCCAGCAAGGGCGATAGCGGCTCCTACGAGCAGTACTTC
>TRBV2|TRBJ1-1|-
CASSIGQMNTEAFF
TGTGCCAGCAGTATTGGACAGATGAACACTGAAGCTTTCTTT
>TRBV29-1|TRBJ1-5|TRBD1
CSVDQGVGQPQHF
TGCAGCGTTGATCAGGGGGTCGGGCAGCCCCAGCATTTT
>TRBV6-5|TRBJ2-3|TRBD2
CAITGLAGLDTQYF
TGTGCCATAACGGGACTAGCGGGTTTGGATACGCAGTATTTT
>TRBV29-1|TRBJ2-3|-
CSAYGFTDTQYF
TGCAGCGCCTACGGGTTCACAGATACGCAGTATTTT
>TRBV7-6|TRBJ2-2|-
CASSFDWTGELFF
TGTGCCAGCAGCTTCGACTGGACCGGGGAGCTGTTTTTT
>TRBV5-1|TRBJ2-4|-
CASSAQMGAKNIQYF
TGCGCCAGCAGCGCCCAGATGGGGGCCAAAAACATTCAGTACTTC